This T cell receptor (beta chain) was observed in a study of T cells after yellow fever vaccination. As for the study in general: In the case of low-cell-number fractions, SMART-Seq v4 Ultra Low Input was used for preparation. Findings of the study overall: The booster saw the reappearance of most primary-vaccination clones (roughly 96% CD4, about 85% CD8).

In this sample, this clonotype turned up a few times. Its antigen remains unknown. Looked up from germline, CDR1 is SNHLY and CDR2 is FYNNEI. V gave up 9 bases and J gave up 2 bases, with 13 bases separating them. The CDR3 is made up of 13 amino acids. Making TCR cDNA involved 5'RACE template switching, which added UMIs and a universal primer site. TCRdb called the 5' RACE reads again in MiXCR, with one record for every CDR3 protein. The sample holds more than 95,000 distinct CDR3 sequences; around 15% are singletons and the top ten take roughly 44%. The specimen was CD8+ T cells sorted from PBMCs, collected 5 days after the yellow fever booster vaccination. J is TRBJ2-5 and V is TRBV2; D perhaps matches TRBD1 (6 bases). The clonotype comes from a man between 18 and 35 years old who received the YFV17D yellow fever vaccine. The CDR3 sequence: CASSRGEQETQYF. CDR3 sequence (DNA): TGTGCCAGTAGCAGGGGCGAACAAGAGACCCAGTACTTC.